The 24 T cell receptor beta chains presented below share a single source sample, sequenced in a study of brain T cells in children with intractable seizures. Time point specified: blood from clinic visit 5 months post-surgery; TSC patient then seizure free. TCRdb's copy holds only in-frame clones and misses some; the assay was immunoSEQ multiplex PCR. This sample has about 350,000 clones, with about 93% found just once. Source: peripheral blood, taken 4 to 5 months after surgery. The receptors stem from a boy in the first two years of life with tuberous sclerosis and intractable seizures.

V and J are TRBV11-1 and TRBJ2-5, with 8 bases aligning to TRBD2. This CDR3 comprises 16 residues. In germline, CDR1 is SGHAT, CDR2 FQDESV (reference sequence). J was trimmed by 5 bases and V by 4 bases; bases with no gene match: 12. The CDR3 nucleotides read TGTGCCAGCAGCTCCCAATGGCGGGGGGACGGGGAGACCCAGTACTTC. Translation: CASSSQWRGDGETQYF.

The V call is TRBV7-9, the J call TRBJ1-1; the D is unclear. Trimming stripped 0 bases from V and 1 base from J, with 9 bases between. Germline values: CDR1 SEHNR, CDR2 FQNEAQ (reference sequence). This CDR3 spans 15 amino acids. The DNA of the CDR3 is TGTGCCAGCAGCTTAGCGATCAGGCGGAACACTGAAGCTTTCTTT. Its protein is CASSLAIRRNTEAFF.

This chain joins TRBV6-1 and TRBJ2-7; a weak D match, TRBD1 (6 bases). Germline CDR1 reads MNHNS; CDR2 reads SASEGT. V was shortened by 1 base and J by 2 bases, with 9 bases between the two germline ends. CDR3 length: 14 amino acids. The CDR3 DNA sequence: TGTGCCAGCAGTGAAGGGACAGTTCCCTACGAGCAGTACTTC. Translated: CASSEGTVPYEQYF.

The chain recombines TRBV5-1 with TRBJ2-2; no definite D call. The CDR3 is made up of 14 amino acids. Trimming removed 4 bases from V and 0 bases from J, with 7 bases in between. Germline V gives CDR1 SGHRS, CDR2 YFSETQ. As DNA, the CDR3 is TGCGCCAGCAGCCCCGGGTCGAACACCGGGGAGCTGTTTTTT. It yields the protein CASSPGSNTGELFF.

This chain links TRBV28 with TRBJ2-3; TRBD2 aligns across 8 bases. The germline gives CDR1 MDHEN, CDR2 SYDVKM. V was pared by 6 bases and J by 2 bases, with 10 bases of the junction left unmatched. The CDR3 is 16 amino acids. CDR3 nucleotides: TGTGCCAGCAGCCACGGGACTAGATCTTCCACAGATACGCAGTATTTT. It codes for CASSHGTRSSTDTQYF.

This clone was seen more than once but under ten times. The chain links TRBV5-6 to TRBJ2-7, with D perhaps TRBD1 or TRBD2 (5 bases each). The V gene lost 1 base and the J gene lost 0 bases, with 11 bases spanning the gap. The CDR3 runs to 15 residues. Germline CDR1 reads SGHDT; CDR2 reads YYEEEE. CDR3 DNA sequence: TGTGCCAGCAGCTTGATGCCAGGGAGCTCCTACGAGCAGTACTTC. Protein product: CASSLMPGSSYEQYF.

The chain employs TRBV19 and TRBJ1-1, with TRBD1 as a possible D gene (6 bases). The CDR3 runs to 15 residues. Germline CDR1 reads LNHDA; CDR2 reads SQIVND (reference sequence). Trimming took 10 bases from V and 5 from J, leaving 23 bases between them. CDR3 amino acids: CATILQGYSETEAFF. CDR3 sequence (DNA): TGTGCCACCATCTTACAGGGTTATAGTGAGACTGAAGCTTTCTTT.

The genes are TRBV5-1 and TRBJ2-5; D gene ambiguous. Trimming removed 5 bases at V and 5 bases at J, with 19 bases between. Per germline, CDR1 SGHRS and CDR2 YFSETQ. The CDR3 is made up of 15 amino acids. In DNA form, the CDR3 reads TGCGCCAGCAGATTGACTTTTATGTTTCAGGAGACCCAGTACTTC. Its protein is CASRLTFMFQETQYF.

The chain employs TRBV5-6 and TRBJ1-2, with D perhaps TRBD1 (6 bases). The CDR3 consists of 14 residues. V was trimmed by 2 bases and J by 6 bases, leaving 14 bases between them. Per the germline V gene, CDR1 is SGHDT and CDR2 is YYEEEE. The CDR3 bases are TGTGCCAGCAGCTTTGGGGGGCGCCCGAATGGCTACACCTTC. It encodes CASSFGGRPNGYTF. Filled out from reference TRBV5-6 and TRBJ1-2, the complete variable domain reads DAGVTQSPTHLIKTRGQQVTLRCSPKSGHDTVSWYQQALGQGPQFIFQYYEEEERQRGNFPDRFSGHQFPNYSSELNVNALLLGDSALYLCASSFGGRPNGYTFGSGTRLTVV.

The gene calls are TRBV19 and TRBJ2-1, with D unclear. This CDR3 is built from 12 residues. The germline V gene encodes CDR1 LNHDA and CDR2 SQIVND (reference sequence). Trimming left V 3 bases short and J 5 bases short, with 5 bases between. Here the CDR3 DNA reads TGTGCCAGTAGTATCAGTAACAATGAGCAGTTCTTC. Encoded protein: CASSISNNEQFF.

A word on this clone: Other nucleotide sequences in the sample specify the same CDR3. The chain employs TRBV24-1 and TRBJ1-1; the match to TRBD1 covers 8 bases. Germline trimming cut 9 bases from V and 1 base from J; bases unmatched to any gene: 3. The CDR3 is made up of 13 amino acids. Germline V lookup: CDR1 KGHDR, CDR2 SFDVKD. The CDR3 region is CATRGTGNTEAFF. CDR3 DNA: TGTGCCACCCGCGGGACAGGGAACACTGAAGCTTTCTTT.

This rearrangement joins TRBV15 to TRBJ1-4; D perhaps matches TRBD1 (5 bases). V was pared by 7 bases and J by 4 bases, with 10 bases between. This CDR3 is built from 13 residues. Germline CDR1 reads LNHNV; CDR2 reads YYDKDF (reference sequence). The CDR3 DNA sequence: TGTGCCACCACGGGGGACTATAATGAAAAACTGTTTTTT. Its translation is CATTGDYNEKLFF.

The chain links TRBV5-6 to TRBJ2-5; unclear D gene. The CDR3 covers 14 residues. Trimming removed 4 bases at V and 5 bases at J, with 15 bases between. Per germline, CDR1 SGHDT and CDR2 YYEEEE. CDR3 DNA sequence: TGTGCCAGCAGCGCCCCCTGGCGAGGTGAGACCCAGTACTTC. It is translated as CASSAPWRGETQYF.

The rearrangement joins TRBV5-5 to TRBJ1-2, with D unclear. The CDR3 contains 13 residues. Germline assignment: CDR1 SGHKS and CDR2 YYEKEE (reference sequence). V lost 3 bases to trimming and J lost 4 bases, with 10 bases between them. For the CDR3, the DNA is TGTGCCAGCAGCTGGTTCTCCTCCTATGGCTACACCTTC. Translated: CASSWFSSYGYTF.

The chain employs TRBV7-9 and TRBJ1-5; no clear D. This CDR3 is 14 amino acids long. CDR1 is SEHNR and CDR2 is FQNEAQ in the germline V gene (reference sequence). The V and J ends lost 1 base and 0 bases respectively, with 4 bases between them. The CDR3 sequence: CASSLEPSNQPQHF. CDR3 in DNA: TGTGCCAGCAGCTTAGAGCCTAGCAATCAGCCCCAGCATTTT.

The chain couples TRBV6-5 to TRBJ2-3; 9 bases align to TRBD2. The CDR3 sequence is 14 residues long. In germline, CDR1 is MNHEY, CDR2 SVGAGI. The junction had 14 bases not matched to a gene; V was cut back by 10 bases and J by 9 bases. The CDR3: CATRLAAGGLTQYF. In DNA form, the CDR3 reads TGTGCCACACGACTCGCGGCGGGGGGGCTGACGCAGTATTTT.

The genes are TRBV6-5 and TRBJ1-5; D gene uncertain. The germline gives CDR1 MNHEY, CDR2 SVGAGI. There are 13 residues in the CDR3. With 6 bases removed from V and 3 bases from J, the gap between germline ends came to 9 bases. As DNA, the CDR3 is TGTGCCAGCAGGTGGCGGATCAATCAGCCCCAGCATTTT. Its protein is CASRWRINQPQHF.

CDR3 in amino acids: CASSLDRYEQYF. The DNA for the CDR3 is TGTGCCAGCAGCTTAGACAGATACGAGCAGTACTTC. The rearrangement uses TRBV11-1 and TRBJ2-7; unclear D gene. The CDR3 sequence is 12 residues long. V lost 1 base, J lost 4 bases, and 5 bases lay in between. Germline CDR1 and CDR2: SGHAT and FQDESV (reference sequence).

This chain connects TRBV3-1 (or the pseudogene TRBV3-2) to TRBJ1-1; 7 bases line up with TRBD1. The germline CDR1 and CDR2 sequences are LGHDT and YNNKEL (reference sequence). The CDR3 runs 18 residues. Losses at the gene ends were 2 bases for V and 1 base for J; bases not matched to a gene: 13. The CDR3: CASSQRTGEVMGNTEAFF. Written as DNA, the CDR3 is TGTGCCAGCAGCCAACGGACAGGTGAAGTAATGGGGAACACTGAAGCTTTCTTT.

DNA of the CDR3: TGTGCCAGCAGCCAAGCCCCTAACCCAGGGGGCTTGTTTTTT. Translation: CASSQAPNPGGLFF. This chain connects TRBV3-1 (or the pseudogene TRBV3-2) to TRBJ1-4; 8 positions match TRBD1. V shed 1 base, J shed 15 bases, and the junction held 10 bases outside the gene matches. Germline V gene data show CDR1 as LGHDT and CDR2 as YNNKEL (reference sequence). The CDR3 length is 14 residues.

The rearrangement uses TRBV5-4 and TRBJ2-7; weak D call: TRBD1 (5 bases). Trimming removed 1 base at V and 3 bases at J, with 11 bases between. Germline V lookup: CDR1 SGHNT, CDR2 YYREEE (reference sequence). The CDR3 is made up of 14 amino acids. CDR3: CASSLNSRVYEQYF. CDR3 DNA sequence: TGTGCCAGCAGCTTGAATAGCAGGGTCTACGAGCAGTACTTC.

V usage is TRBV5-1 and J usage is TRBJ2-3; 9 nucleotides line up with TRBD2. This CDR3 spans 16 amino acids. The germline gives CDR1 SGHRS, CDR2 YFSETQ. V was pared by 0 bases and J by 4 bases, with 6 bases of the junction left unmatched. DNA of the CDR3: TGCGCCAGCAGCTTGGAGGGGCGGGGGGGCGCAGATACGCAGTATTTT. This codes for CASSLEGRGGADTQYF.

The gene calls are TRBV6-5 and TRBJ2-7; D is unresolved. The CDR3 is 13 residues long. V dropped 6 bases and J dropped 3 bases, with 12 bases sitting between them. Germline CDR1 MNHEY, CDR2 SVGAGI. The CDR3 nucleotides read TGTGCCAGCAGAGACTCAAACCTCTACGAGCAGTACTTC. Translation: CASRDSNLYEQYF.

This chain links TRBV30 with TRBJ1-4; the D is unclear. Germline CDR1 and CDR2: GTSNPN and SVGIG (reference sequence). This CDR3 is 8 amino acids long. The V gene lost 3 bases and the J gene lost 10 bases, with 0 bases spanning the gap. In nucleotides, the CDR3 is TGTGCCTGGAGAAAACTGTTTTTT. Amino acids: CAWRKLFF.